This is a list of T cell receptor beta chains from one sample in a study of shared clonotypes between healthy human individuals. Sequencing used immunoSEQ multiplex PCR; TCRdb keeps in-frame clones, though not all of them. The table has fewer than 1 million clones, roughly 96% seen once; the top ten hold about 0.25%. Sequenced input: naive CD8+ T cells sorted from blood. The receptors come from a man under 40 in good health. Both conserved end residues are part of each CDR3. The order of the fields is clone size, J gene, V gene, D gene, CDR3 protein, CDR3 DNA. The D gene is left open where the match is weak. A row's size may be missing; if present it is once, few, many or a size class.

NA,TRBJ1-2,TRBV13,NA,CASSSPPHIRGPNYGYTF,TGTGCCAGCAGCTCCCCCCCTCACATCCGGGGACCAAACTATGGCTACACCTTC
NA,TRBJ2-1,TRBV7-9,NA,CASSWAGDNEQFF,TGTGCCAGCAGCTGGGCAGGGGACAATGAGCAGTTCTTC
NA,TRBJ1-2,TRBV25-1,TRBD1,CASSEGDRAIGYTF,TGTGCCAGCAGTGAAGGGGACAGGGCTATTGGCTACACCTTC
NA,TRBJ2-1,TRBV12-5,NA,CASGHQGNEQFF,TGTGCTAGTGGACACCAGGGGAATGAGCAGTTCTTC
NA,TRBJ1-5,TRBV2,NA,CASSGQYSNQPQHF,TGTGCCAGCAGTGGACAGTATAGCAATCAGCCCCAGCATTTT
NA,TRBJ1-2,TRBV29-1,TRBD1,CSALNAGQGNYGYTF,TGCAGCGCCTTGAATGCGGGACAGGGGAACTATGGCTACACCTTC
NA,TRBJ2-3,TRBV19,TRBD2,CASSQLAGGTDTQYF,TGTGCCAGTAGCCAACTAGCGGGAGGCACAGATACGCAGTATTTT
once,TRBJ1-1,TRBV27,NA,CASSWGRMNTEAFF,TGTGCCAGCAGTTGGGGCAGGATGAACACTGAAGCTTTCTTT
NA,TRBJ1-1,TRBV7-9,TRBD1,CASSPTGDYEAFF,TGTGCCAGCAGCCCGACAGGGGATTACGAAGCTTTCTTT
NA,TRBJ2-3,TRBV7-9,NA,CASSHRNADTQYF,TGTGCCAGCAGTCACAGAAATGCAGATACGCAGTATTTT
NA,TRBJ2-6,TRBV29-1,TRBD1,CSVGDRASGANVLTF,TGCAGCGTTGGGGACAGAGCCTCTGGGGCCAACGTCCTGACTTTC
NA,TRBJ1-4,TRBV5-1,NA,CASSLKAGGRNEKLFF,TGCGCCAGCAGCTTGAAGGCTGGGGGGAGGAATGAAAAACTGTTTTTT
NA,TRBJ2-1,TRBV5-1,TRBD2,CASSLGLAGYEQFF,TGCGCCAGCAGCTTGGGACTAGCGGGATATGAGCAGTTCTTC
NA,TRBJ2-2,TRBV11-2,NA,CASSFNGELFF,TGTGCCAGCAGCTTTAACGGGGAGCTGTTTTTT
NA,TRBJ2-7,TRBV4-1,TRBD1,CASSEDRGPYEQYF,TGCGCCAGCAGCGAGGACAGGGGGCCATACGAGCAGTACTTC
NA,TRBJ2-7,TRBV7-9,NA,CASSSVYEPRSYEQYF,TGTGCCAGCAGCTCCGTCTATGAGCCAAGAAGCTACGAGCAGTACTTC
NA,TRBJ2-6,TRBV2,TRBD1,CASRGDRGPDSGANVLTF,TGTGCCAGCAGGGGGGACAGGGGACCCGACTCTGGGGCCAACGTCCTGACTTTC
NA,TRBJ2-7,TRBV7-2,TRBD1,CASSLGTGQPYEQYF,TGTGCCAGCAGCTTGGGGACAGGTCAACCTTACGAGCAGTACTTC
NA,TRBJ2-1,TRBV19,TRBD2,CASNPLAGTYNEQFF,TGTGCCAGTAACCCACTAGCGGGCACCTACAATGAGCAGTTCTTC
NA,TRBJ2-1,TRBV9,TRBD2,CASSVSGSGNEQFF,TGTGCCAGCAGCGTTAGCGGGAGCGGCAATGAGCAGTTCTTC